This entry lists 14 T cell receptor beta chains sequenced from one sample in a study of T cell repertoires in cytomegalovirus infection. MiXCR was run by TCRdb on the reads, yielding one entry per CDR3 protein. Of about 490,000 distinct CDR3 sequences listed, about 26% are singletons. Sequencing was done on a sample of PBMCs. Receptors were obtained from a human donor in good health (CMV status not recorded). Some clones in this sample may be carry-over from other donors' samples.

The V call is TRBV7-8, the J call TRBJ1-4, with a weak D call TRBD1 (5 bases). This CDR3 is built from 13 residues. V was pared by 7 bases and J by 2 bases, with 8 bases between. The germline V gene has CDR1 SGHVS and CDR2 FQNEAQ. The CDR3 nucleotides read TGTGCCAGCACCCGACAGACTAATGAAAAACTGTTTTTT. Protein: CASTRQTNEKLFF.

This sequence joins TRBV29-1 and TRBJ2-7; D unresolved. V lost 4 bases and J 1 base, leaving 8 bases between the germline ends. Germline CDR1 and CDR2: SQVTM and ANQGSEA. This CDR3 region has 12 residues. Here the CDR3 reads CSVVGKSYEQYF. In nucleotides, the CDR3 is TGCAGCGTTGTGGGGAAGTCCTACGAGCAGTACTTC.

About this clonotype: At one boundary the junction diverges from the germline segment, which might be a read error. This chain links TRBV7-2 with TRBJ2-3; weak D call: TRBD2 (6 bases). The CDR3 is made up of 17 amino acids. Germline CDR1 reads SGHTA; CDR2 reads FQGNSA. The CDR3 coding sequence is TGTGCCAGCAACTTACTGCGGAAGCGGGCTTCAGGGGATACGCAGTATTTT. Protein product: CASNLLRKRASGDTQYF.

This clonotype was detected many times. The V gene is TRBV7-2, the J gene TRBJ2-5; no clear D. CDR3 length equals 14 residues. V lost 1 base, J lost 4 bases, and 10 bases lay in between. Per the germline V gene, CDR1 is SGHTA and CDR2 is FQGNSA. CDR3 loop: CASSLVPVGETQYF. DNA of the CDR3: TGTGCCAGCAGCTTAGTTCCAGTTGGAGAGACCCAGTACTTC.

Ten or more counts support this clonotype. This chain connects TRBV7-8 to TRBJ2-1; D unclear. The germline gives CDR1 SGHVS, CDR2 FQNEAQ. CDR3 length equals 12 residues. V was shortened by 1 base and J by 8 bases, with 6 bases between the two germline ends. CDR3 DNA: TGTGCCAGCAGCTTAGTGTCACATGAGCAGTTCTTC. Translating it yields CASSLVSHEQFF.

The CDR3 bases are TGTGCCAGCAGTCGACTAGCCCAACTATACAATGAGCAGTTCTTC. Translation gives CASSRLAQLYNEQFF. The genes are TRBV2 and TRBJ2-1; 7 positions agree with TRBD2. Trimming removed 5 bases from V and 4 bases from J; junction bases left unmatched: 8. In germline, CDR1 is SNHLY, CDR2 FYNNEI. The CDR3 is 15 amino acids.

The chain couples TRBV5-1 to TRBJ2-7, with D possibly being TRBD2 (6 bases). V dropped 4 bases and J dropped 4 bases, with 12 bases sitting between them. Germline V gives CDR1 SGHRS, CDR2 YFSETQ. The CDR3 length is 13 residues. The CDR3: CASSPDGSYEQYF. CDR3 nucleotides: TGCGCCAGCAGCCCCGACGGGAGTTACGAGCAGTACTTC.

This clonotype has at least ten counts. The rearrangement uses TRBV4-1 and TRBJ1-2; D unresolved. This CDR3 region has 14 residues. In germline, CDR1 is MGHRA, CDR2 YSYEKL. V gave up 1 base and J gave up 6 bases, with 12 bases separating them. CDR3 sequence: CASSQGGFINGYTF. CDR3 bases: TGCGCCAGCAGCCAAGGAGGGTTTATCAATGGCTACACCTTC.

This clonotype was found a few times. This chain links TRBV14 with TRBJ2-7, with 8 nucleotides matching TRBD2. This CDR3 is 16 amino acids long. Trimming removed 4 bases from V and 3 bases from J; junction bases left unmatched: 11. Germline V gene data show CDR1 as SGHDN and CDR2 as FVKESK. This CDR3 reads CASSPPRGGTGYEQYF. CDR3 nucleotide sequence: TGTGCCAGCAGCCCACCTCGGGGGGGCACAGGCTACGAGCAGTACTTC.

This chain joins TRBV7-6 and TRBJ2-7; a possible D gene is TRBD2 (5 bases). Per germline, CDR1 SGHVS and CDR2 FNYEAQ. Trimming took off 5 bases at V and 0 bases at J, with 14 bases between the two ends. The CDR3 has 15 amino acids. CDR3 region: CASSPEGLSSYEQYF. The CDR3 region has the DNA TGTGCCAGCAGCCCCGAAGGACTTAGCTCCTACGAGCAGTACTTC.

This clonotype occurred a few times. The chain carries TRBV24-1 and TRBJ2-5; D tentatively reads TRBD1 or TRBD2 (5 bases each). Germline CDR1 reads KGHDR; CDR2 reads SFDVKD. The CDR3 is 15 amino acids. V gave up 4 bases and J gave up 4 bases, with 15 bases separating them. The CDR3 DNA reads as TGTGCCACCAGTGACCATTTCGATGGGGGAGAGACCCAGTACTTC. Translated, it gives CATSDHFDGGETQYF.

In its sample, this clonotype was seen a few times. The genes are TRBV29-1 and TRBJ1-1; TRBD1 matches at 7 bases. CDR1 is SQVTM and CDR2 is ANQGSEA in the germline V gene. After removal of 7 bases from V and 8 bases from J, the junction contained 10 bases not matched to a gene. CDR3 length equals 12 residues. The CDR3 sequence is CSAHRGLHEAFF. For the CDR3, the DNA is TGCAGCGCTCACAGGGGTCTACACGAAGCTTTCTTT.

The CDR3 is CASSIVAAENYGYTF. The CDR3 DNA sequence: TGTGCCAGTAGTATAGTGGCAGCTGAAAACTATGGCTACACCTTC. The V and J genes are TRBV19 and TRBJ1-2; unclear D gene. CDR1 LNHDA and CDR2 SQIVND come from the germline V gene (reference sequence). V gave up 1 base and J gave up 2 bases, with 11 bases separating them. This CDR3 is built from 15 residues.

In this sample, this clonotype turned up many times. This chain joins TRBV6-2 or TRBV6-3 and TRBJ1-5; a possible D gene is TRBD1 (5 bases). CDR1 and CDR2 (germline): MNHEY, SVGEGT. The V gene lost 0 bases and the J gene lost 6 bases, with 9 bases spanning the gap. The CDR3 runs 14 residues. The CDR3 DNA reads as TGTGCCAGCAGTTACTCGAGCGACAGTCAGCCCCAGCATTTT. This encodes CASSYSSDSQPQHF.